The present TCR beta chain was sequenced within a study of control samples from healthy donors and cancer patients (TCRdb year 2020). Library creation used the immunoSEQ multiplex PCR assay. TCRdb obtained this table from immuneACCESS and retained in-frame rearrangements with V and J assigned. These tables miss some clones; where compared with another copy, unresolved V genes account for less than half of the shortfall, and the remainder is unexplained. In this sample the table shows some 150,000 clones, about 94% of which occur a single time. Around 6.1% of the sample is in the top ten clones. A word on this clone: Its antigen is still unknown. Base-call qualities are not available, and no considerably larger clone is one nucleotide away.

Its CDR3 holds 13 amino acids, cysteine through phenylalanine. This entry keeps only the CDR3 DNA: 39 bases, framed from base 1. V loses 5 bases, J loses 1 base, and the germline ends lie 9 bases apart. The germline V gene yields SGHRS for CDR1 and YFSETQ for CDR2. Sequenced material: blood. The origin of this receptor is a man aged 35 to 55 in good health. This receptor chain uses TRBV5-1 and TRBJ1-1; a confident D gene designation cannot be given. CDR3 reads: CASRVMTNTEAFF. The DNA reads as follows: TGCGCCAGCAGGGTCATGACGAACACTGAAGCTTTCTTT. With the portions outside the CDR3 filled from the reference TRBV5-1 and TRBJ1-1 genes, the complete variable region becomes KAGVTQTPRYLIKTRGQQVTLSCSPISGHRSVSWYQQTPGQGLQFLFEYFSETQRNKGNFPGRFSGRQFSNSRSEMNVSTLELGDSALYLCASRVMTNTEAFFGQGTRLTVV.